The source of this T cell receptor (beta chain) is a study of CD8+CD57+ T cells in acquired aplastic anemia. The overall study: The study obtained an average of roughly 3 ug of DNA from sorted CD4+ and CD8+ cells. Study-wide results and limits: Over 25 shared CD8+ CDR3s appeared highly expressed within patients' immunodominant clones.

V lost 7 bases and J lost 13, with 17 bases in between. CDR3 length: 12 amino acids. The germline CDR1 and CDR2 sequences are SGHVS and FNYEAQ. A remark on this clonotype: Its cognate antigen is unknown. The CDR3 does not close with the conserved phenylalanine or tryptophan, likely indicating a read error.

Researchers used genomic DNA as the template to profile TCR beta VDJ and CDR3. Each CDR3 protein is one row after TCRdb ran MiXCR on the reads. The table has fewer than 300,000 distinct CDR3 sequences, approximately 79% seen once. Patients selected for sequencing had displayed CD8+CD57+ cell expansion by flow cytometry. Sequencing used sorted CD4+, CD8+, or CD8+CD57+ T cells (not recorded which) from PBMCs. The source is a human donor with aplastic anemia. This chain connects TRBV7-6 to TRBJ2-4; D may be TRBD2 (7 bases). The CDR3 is CASTLGGVTQYS. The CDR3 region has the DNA TGTGCCAGCACCCTAGGGGGGGTCACCCAGTACTCC.